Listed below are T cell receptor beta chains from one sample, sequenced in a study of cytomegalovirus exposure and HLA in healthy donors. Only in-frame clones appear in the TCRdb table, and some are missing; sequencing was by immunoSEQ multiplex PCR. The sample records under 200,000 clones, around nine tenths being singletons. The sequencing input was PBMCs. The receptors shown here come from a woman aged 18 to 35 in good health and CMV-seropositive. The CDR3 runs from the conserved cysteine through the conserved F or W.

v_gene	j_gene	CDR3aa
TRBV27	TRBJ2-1	CASTLRSGYNEQFF
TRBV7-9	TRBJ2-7	CASSSDRAGEQYF
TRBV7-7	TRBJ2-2	CASSLDIIAPMSTGELFF
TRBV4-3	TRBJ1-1	CASSLSGHSNTEAFF
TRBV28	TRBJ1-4	CASSLIGGKEKLFF
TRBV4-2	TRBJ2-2	CASSQRTGSHGELFF
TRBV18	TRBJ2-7	CASSPTAGSSYEQYF
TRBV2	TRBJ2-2	CASSEPRGTNTGELFF
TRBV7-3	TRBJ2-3	CASSLFGGPSDTQYF
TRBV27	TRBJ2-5	CASSDGGGTQETQYF
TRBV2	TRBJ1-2	CARSQTDLYGYTF
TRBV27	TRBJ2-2	CATATGFGGELFF
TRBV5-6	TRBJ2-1	CASSLWASGPAYNEQFF
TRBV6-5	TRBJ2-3	CASSYRDRGEDTQYF
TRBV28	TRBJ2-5	CASSSSPPGQGQETQYF
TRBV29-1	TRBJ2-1	CSVALSSYNEQFF
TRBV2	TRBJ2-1	CASSELPLSYNEQFF
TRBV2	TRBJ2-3	CASSEQGSTDTQYF
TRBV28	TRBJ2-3	CASSPATADTQYF
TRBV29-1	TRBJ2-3	CSVGRTSGRDTQYF
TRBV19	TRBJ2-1	CASSMGREVSYNEQFF
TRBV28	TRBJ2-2	CASGGTPSDTGELFF
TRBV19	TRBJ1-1	CASNEGVTGMNTEAFF
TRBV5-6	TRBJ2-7	CASSFLQGLSSYEQYF
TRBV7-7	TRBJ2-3	CASSLGRGATDTQYF
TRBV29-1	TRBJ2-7	CSALAGVFYEQYF
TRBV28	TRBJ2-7	CASSLRQANEQYF
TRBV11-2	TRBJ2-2	CASSSMTGNTGELFF
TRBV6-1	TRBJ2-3	CASSGGLAGATDTQYF
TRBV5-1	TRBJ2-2	CASSISTGTGELFF
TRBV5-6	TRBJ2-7	CASSFRRQGVNEQYF
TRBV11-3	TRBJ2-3	CASSLVSAGAVTDTQYF
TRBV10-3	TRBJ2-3	CAIIRPGLTLTSTDTQYF
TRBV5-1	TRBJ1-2	CASSDEGTYGYTF
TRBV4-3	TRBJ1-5	CASSQKGVGQPQHF
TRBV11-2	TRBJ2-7	CASSLYSGSYEQYF
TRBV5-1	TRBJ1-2	CASGLQGDYGYTF
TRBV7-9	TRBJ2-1	CASSSQREGGNRFF
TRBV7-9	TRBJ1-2	CASSPQGATGYTF
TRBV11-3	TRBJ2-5	CASSLLAGASETQYF
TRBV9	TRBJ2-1	CASSVDGGRATNEQFF
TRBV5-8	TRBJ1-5	CASSSPDRVNQPQHF
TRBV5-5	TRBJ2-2	CASNGQGPTGELFF
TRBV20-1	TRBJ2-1	CSGTGSQEQFF
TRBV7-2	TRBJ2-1	CASSPADYTGTSYEQFF
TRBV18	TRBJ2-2	CASSPLLDTGELFF
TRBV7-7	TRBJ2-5	CASSLDPAGETQYF
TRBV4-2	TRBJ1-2	CASSQERSWGRVDYGYTF
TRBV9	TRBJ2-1	CASSDYPGTSSYNEQFF
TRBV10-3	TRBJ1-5	CAISEPGQGGRNQPQHF
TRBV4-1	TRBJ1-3	CASPAGSEGCGRNTIYF
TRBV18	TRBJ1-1	CASLRQENTEAFF
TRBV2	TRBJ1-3	CASSERDAGNTIYF
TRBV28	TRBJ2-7	CASVWETGGTYEQYF
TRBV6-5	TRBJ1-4	CASSYQPDSGEKLFF
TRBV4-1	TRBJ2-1	CASSQDSSEQFF
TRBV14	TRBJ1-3	CASSQVGRSSGNTIYF
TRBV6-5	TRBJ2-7	CASSLGQTYEQYF
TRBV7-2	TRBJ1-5	CASSLVTGGLQPQHF
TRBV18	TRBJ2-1	CASSRLAGEYNEQFF